Detailed here is one TCR beta chain. The CDR3 is 16 residues long. CDR1 is MNHEY and CDR2 is SMNVEV in the germline V gene (reference sequence). Trimming stripped 5 bases from V and 0 bases from J, with 14 bases between. This entry comes from a study of patients and donors after allogeneic stem cell transplantation. TCRdb recomputed calls from the RT-PCR reads with MiXCR, one row per CDR3 protein. The table includes roughly 8,800 distinct CDR3 sequences, approximately 3.9% detected once. This rearrangement joins TRBV27 to TRBJ1-5; D unclear. The TCR comes from a human donor who was either an allogeneic HSCT recipient or a stem cell or donor lymphocyte infusion donor (not recorded which). It is not recorded whose cells these are; they may come from a transplant donor. The sequencing input was blood, either unsorted or a sorted T cell fraction (not recorded which). The CDR3 loop reads CASSTHGRSSNQPQHF. DNA of the CDR3: TGTGCCAGCAGTACACATGGACGGTCTAGCAATCAGCCCCAGCATTTT.